This is a list of T cell receptor beta chains from one sample in a study of cytomegalovirus exposure and HLA in healthy donors. Produced via immunoSEQ multiplex PCR; TCRdb's table is partial and in-frame only. The sample has about 210,000 clones, about 83% seen once. The sequenced material came from PBMCs. Receptors originate from a woman aged 45-65 years in good health and CMV-seropositive. Each CDR3 is given with its conserved first and last residue. D genes are given only for firm matches. The listing skips clone size in some rows; elsewhere it reads once, few, many or a size class.

len	d_gene	abundance	j_gene	v_gene	CDR3nt	CDR3aa
14	NA	once	TRBJ1-2	TRBV9	TGTGCCAGCAGGGACCCCGGAGGGCCGAGTGGCTACACCTTC	CASRDPGGPSGYTF
14	TRBD2	NA	TRBJ2-7	TRBV28	TGTGCCAGCAGTCCCGGGACTAGTGTGCACGAGCAGTACTTC	CASSPGTSVHEQYF
16	TRBD1	NA	TRBJ2-7	TRBV28	TGTGCCAGTACCACCACCGGGACAGGGGAGCGCTACGAGCAGTACTTC	CASTTTGTGERYEQYF
12	NA	once	TRBJ1-2	TRBV5-4	TGTGCCAGCAGCTTGGACAGTTATGGCTACACCTTC	CASSLDSYGYTF
13	NA	NA	TRBJ1-4	TRBV5-1	TGCGCCAGCAGTGGGGGACTTAATGAAAAACTGTTTTTT	CASSGGLNEKLFF
13	NA	NA	TRBJ2-3	TRBV7-2	TGTGCCAGCATGGGCGGGGAGTCAGATACGCAGTATTTT	CASMGGESDTQYF
11	NA	NA	TRBJ1-4	TRBV30	TGTGCCTGGAGTCTTAACGGGAAACTGTTTTTT	CAWSLNGKLFF
13	NA	once	TRBJ2-7	TRBV5-6	TGTGCCAGCAGCTTCCAGGGAAGCTACGAGCAGTACTTC	CASSFQGSYEQYF
14	NA	few	TRBJ1-4	TRBV4-3	TGCGCCAGCAGCCGACCGGGTTTTAATGAAAAACTGTTTTTT	CASSRPGFNEKLFF
15	NA	NA	TRBJ2-2	TRBV7-8	TGTGCCAGCAGCCCGGACAGACTGAACACCGGGGAGCTGTTTTTT	CASSPDRLNTGELFF
15	TRBD1	NA	TRBJ2-5	TRBV7-2	TGTGCCAGCAGCATCGGACAGGGTAGCCAAGAGACCCAGTACTTC	CASSIGQGSQETQYF
13	NA	NA	TRBJ1-4	TRBV5-1	TGCGCCAGCAGCTTCACAGGCAATGAAAAACTGTTTTTT	CASSFTGNEKLFF
15	TRBD1	NA	TRBJ1-5	TRBV6-1	TGTGCCAGCAGTGGGCTGGGACAGGTGGATCAGCCCCAGCATTTT	CASSGLGQVDQPQHF
14	NA	NA	TRBJ1-1	TRBV4-3	TGCGCCAGCAGCCCTCTTGCGGGGGGCACTGAAGCTTTCTTT	CASSPLAGGTEAFF
15	NA	NA	TRBJ2-5	TRBV7-3	TGTGCCAGCAGCTTAATGGGCGGGTATCAAGAGACCCAGTACTTC	CASSLMGGYQETQYF
13	TRBD1	NA	TRBJ1-2	TRBV27	TGTGCCAGCAGTCTCGGACAGGGTAAAGGCTACACCTTC	CASSLGQGKGYTF
14	NA	NA	TRBJ2-7	TRBV28	TGTGCCAGCAGCCCTCGACAGATTTCCTACGAGCAGTACTTC	CASSPRQISYEQYF
16	TRBD2	NA	TRBJ2-2	TRBV7-3	TGTGCCAGCAGCTTACTAGCGGGGGGGGCGTCCGGGGAGCTGTTTTTT	CASSLLAGGASGELFF
15	NA	NA	TRBJ1-1	TRBV7-9	TGTGCCAGCACTAACGCGGGGAGGCCGAACACTGAAGCTTTCTTT	CASTNAGRPNTEAFF
16	TRBD1	NA	TRBJ2-2	TRBV5-1	TGCGCCAGCAGCTTGGCGGAGACAGGGGACACCGGGGAGCTGTTTTTT	CASSLAETGDTGELFF
15	TRBD2	NA	TRBJ2-1	TRBV6-5	TGTGCCAGCAGACAAAACCGGGACTACGCCAATGAGCAGTTCTTC	CASRQNRDYANEQFF
14	NA	NA	TRBJ2-7	TRBV18	TGTGCCAGCTCCTCACAGGGACAAAACTACGAGCAGTACTTC	CASSSQGQNYEQYF
14	NA	NA	TRBJ1-1	TRBV9	TGTGCCAGCAGCCCACAGGTACGTGTCGGTGAAGCTTTCTTT	CASSPQVRVGEAFF
13	NA	NA	TRBJ2-1	TRBV7-2	TGTGCCAGCAGCCCAGGGACCTACAATGAGCAGTTCTTC	CASSPGTYNEQFF
16	NA	NA	TRBJ1-1	TRBV4-3	TGCGCCAGCAGCCAACACCCAGGGGATACGAACACTGAAGCTTTCTTT	CASSQHPGDTNTEAFF
15	NA	NA	TRBJ1-1	TRBV6-1	TGTGCCAGCAGTGCGCCGACAGGATTGAACACTGAAGCTTTCTTT	CASSAPTGLNTEAFF
15	NA	NA	TRBJ1-1	TRBV30	TGTGCCTGGAGTGCGGCCGATGCGGGTATCGCTGAAGCTTTCTTT	CAWSAADAGIAEAFF
15	NA	NA	TRBJ1-2	TRBV28	TGTGCCAGCAGTTTCCCCCAGGGAAGGGGTAGTGGCTACACCTTC	CASSFPQGRGSGYTF
17	NA	NA	TRBJ1-6	TRBV5-1	TGCGCCAGCAGCTTGATATCCACGGGGATGTATAATTCACCCCTCCACTTT	CASSLISTGMYNSPLHF
15	TRBD1	NA	TRBJ1-2	TRBV27	TGTGCCAGCAGCTCCGGGACAGGGGGGGACTATGGCTACACCTTC	CASSSGTGGDYGYTF
14	TRBD1	NA	TRBJ1-5	TRBV28	TGTGCCAGCAGTTCGACAGGGGTACATCAGCCCCAGCATTTT	CASSSTGVHQPQHF
16	NA	NA	TRBJ1-4	TRBV5-5	TGTGCCAGCAGCTTGGCTTGGGGGGGCGCGTTTGAAAAACTGTTTTTT	CASSLAWGGAFEKLFF
12	TRBD1	once	TRBJ1-2	TRBV5-1	TGCGCCAGCAGCTGGGACAGGGCGATCTACACCTTC	CASSWDRAIYTF
13	TRBD2	few	TRBJ2-1	TRBV6-4	TGTGCCAGCAGTGACGATAGCGGGGGCCCCCAGTTCTTC	CASSDDSGGPQFF
13	NA	few	TRBJ1-3	TRBV19	TGTGCCAGTAGTATAGATCCGGGTAACACCATATATTTT	CASSIDPGNTIYF
14	TRBD2	NA	TRBJ2-3	TRBV10-2	TGCGCCAGCACGCGGGAGGGGGGCACAGATACGCAGTATTTT	CASTREGGTDTQYF
14	TRBD2	NA	TRBJ2-3	TRBV6-6	TGTGCCAGCAGTTACTCCCTAGCGGTAGATACGCAGTATTTT	CASSYSLAVDTQYF
12	NA	NA	TRBJ2-7	TRBV19	TGTGCCAGTAGTCGGCCGGGCTACGAGCAGTACTTC	CASSRPGYEQYF
15	TRBD1	NA	TRBJ2-2	TRBV10-3	TGTGCCATCAGCGAAAGGACAGGGACGGCCGGGGAGCTGTTTTTT	CAISERTGTAGELFF
16	NA	NA	TRBJ2-1	TRBV19	TGTGCCAGTAGTATTTATCCGACAGGATCTAACAATGAGCAGTTCTTC	CASSIYPTGSNNEQFF
13	NA	NA	TRBJ1-1	TRBV6-5	TGTGCCAGCTCGACTCAGGGCGACACTGAAGCTTTCTTT	CASSTQGDTEAFF
17	NA	NA	TRBJ1-4	TRBV2	TGTGCCAGCAGAAGAAGCCTCTGGACAGAAACTAATGAAAAACTGTTTTTT	CASRRSLWTETNEKLFF
13	NA	few	TRBJ1-1	TRBV4-3	TGCGCCAGCAGCCAAGATCGAGAAGCTGAAGCTTTCTTT	CASSQDREAEAFF